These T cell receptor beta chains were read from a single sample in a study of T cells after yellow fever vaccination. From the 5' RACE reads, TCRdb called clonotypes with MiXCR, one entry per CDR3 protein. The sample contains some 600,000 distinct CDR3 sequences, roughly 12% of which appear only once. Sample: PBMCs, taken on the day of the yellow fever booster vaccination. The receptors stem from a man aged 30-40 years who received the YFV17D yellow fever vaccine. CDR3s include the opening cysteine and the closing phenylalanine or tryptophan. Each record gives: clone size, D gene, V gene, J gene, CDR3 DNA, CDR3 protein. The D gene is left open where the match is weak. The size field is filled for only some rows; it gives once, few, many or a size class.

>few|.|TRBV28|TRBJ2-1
TGTGCCAGCACACAACCGCTCGGAACTGAGCAGTTCTTC
CASTQPLGTEQFF
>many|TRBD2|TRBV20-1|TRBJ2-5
TGCAGTGCTAGAGGTAGCGGGAGGACGGGGATACAGACCCAGTACTTC
CSARGSGRTGIQTQYF
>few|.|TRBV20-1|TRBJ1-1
TGCAGTGCGCTTCGTGGGGGAACTGAAGCTTTCTTT
CSALRGGTEAFF
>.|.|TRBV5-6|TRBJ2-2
TGTGCCAGCAGCTGGCGGGACCAGGGTTCGCTGACCGGGGAGCTGTTTTTT
CASSWRDQGSLTGELFF
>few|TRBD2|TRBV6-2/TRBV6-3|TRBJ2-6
TGTGCCAGCACCCCGGGAGGGATCTCTGGGGCCAACGTCCTGACTTTC
CASTPGGISGANVLTF
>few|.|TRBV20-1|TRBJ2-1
TGCAGTGCTAGCTTGGGGTTTGGGTATGAGCAGTTCTTC
CSASLGFGYEQFF
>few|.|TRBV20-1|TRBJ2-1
TGCAGTGCTAGAGATCAGGGGGGCTCCTACAATGAGCAGTTCTTC
CSARDQGGSYNEQFF
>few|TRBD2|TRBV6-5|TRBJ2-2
TGTGCCAGCAGACGACCGGGACTAGCGGCTCCCGCCGTGGAGGGCGGGGAGCTGTTTTTT
CASRRPGLAAPAVEGGELFF
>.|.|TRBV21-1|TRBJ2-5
TGTGCCAGCAGCTACTGGGGGGACTCGCAAGAGACCCAGTACTTC
CASSYWGDSQETQYF
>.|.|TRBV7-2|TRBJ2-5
TGTGCCAGCAGCCGGGGCGGGGTGGAGACCCAGTACTTC
CASSRGGVETQYF
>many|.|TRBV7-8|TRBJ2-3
TGTGCCAGCAGCTTATCCACGGAGTTCGGCCAGTATTTT
CASSLSTEFGQYF
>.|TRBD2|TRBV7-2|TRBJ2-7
TGTGCCAGCACCGATACTAGCGGACCCTACGAGCAGTACTTC
CASTDTSGPYEQYF
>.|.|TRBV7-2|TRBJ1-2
TGTGCCAGCAGCCCCCGCGGACAGTCGGAGTATGGCTACACCTTC
CASSPRGQSEYGYTF
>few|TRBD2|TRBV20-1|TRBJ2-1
TGCAGTGCTAGTTTTCCGGGACTAGCGTGGAGCTCCTACAATGAGCAGTTCTTC
CSASFPGLAWSSYNEQFF
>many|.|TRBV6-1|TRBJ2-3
TGTGCCAGCACTAGGGGAACTAGGGTGGCTCCCAGTACGCAGTATTTT
CASTRGTRVAPSTQYF
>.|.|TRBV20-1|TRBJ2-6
TGCAGTGCTAAGGCCAACTCTGGGGCCAACGTCCTGACTTTC
CSAKANSGANVLTF
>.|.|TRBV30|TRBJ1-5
TGTGCCTGGAGTGTTGAGACAGGCAGCAATCAGCCCCAGCATTTT
CAWSVETGSNQPQHF
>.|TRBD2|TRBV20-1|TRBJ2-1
TGCAGTGCTAGAGTTAGCGGGAGATCTTACAATGAGCAGTTCTTC
CSARVSGRSYNEQFF
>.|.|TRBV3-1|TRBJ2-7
TGTGCCAGCAGCCGCGCCGGGACACCCATTGAGCAGTACTTC
CASSRAGTPIEQYF
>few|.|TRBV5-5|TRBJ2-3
TGTGCCAGCAGCCCACCGGGCCCGGGAGGCACAGATACGCAGTATTTT
CASSPPGPGGTDTQYF
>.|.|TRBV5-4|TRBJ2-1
TGTGCCAGCAGCTTCCAATTTCGTAGTGAGCAGTTCTTC
CASSFQFRSEQFF
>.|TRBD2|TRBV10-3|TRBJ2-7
TGTGCCATCAGTTCCGGGACTAGCGGGAGGGCCTACGAGCAGTACTTC
CAISSGTSGRAYEQYF
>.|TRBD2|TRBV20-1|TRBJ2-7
TGCAGTGCTAGCGGTGGGACTAGCAGCTACGAGCAGTACTTC
CSASGGTSSYEQYF
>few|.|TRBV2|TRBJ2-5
TGTGCCAGCAGTCACCAGACGAACAAAGAGACCCAGTACTTC
CASSHQTNKETQYF
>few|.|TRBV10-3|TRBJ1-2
TGTGCCATCACCACGGCCGATGGGGGCTACACCTTC
CAITTADGGYTF
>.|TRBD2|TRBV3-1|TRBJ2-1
TGTGCCAGCAGCCCAGGTTCTAGCGGGAATGAGCAGTTCTTC
CASSPGSSGNEQFF
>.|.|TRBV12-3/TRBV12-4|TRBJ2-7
TGTGCCAGCACAACGGGCCACTCCTACGAGCAGTACTTC
CASTTGHSYEQYF
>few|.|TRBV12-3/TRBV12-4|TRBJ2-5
TGTGCCAGCAATTCCGACGGGTACCAAGAGACCCAGTACTTC
CASNSDGYQETQYF
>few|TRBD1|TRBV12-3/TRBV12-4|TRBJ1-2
TGTGCCAGCACCTCCGGGACAGGGGCGATCACCTTC
CASTSGTGAITF
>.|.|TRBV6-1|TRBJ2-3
TGTGCCAGCAAAACCGAGGGCACAGATACGCAGTATTTT
CASKTEGTDTQYF
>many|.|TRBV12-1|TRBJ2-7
TGTGCCGGCCCCGGGGGGTGTCTGAACCGCGACTACGAGCAGTACTTC
CAGPGGCLNRDYEQYF
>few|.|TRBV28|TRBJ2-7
TGTGCCAGCAGAGCCCCCTCTAGTTCGGACTACGAGCAGTACTTC
CASRAPSSSDYEQYF
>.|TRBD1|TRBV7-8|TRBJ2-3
TGTGCCAGCAGCTTAGGAGGGACAGGGGGAGATACGCAGTATTTT
CASSLGGTGGDTQYF
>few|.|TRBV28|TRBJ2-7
TGTGCCAGCAGTTTGATCGGTGGACAGCTAACCTACGAGCAGTACTTC
CASSLIGGQLTYEQYF
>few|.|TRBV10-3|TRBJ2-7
TGTGCCATCCGGGGCTATTCGGCCTACGAGCAGTACTTC
CAIRGYSAYEQYF
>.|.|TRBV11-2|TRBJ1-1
TGTGCCAGCAGCTTAGATTCGGGGTATACTGAAGCTTTCTTT
CASSLDSGYTEAFF
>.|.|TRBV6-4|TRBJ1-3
TGTGCCAGCAGACTCCGCTCCGGGACAATTACCACGACGTCTGGAAACACCATATATTTT
CASRLRSGTITTTSGNTIYF
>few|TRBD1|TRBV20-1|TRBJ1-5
TGCAGTGCTAGGGTGACAGGGGACAATCAGCCCCAGCATTTT
CSARVTGDNQPQHF
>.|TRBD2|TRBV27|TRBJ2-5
TGTGCCAGCAGTTCGGCTAGCGGGCTTGAGACCCAGTACTTC
CASSSASGLETQYF
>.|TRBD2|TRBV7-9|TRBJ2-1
TGTGCCAGCAGCCTGTTATTAAGACTAGCGGGAAGGTATGAGCAGTTCTTC
CASSLLLRLAGRYEQFF
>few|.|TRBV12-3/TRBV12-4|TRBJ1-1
TGTGCCAGCAGTTCCCAGGGCAGTCAGACTGAAGCTTTCTTT
CASSSQGSQTEAFF
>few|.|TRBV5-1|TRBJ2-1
TGCGCCAGCCGGGATAATACAGGGTTGAATGAGCAGTTCTTC
CASRDNTGLNEQFF
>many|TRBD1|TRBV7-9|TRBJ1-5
TGTGCCAGCAGCCTGGGACAGGGGAGTCAGCCCCAGCATTTT
CASSLGQGSQPQHF